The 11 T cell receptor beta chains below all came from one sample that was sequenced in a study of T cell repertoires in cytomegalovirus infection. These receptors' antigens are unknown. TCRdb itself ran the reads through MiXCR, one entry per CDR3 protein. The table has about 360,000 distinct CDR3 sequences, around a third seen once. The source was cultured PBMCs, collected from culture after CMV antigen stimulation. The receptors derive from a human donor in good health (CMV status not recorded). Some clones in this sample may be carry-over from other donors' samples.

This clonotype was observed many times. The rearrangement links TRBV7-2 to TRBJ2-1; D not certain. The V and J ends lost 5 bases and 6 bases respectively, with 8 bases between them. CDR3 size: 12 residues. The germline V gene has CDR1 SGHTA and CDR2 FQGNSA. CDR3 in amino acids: CASSTRTNEQFF. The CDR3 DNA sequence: TGTGCCAGCAGCACCCGAACCAATGAGCAGTTCTTC.

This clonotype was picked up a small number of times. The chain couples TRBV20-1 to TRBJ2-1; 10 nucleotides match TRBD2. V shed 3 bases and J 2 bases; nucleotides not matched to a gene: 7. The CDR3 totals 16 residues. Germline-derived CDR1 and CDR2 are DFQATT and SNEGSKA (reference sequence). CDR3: CSASWAAGGPYNEQFF. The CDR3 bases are TGCAGTGCTAGTTGGGCAGCGGGAGGGCCCTACAATGAGCAGTTCTTC.

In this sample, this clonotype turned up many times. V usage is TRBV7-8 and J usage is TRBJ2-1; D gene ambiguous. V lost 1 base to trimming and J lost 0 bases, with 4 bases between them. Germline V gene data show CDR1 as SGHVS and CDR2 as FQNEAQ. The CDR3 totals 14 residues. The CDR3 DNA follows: TGTGCCAGCAGCTTAGGGGGCTCCTACAATGAGCAGTTCTTC. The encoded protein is CASSLGGSYNEQFF.

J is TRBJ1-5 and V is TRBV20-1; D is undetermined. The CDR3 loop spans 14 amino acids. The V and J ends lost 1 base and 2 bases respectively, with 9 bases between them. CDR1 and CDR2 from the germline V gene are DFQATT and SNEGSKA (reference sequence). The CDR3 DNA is TGCAGTGCTAGAGTGTGGGCGGGCAATCAGCCCCAGCATTTT. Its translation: CSARVWAGNQPQHF.

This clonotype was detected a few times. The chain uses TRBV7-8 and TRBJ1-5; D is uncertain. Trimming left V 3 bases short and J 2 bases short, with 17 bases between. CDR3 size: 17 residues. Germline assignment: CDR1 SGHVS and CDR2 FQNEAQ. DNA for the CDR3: TGTGCCAGCAGCTTCGCGGTCATGGCCGGGGGCAATCAGCCCCAGCATTTT. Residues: CASSFAVMAGGNQPQHF.

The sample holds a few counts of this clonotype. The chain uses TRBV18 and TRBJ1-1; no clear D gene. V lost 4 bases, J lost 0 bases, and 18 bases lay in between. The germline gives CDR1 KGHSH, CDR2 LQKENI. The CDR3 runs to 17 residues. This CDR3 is CASSRGLGTVMNTEAFF. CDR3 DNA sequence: TGTGCCAGCTCACGGGGTTTGGGAACCGTTATGAACACTGAAGCTTTCTTT. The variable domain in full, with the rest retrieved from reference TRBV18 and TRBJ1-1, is NAGVMQNPRHLVRRRGQEARLRCSPMKGHSHVYWYRQLPEEGLKFMVYLQKENIIDESGMPKERFSAEFPKEGPSILRIQQVVRGDSAAYFCASSRGLGTVMNTEAFFGQGTRLTVV.

This CDR3 reads CASSFNWGLYEQYF. Written as DNA, the CDR3 is TGTGCCAGCAGCTTTAATTGGGGACTTTACGAGCAGTACTTC. This sequence joins TRBV7-2 and TRBJ2-7, with D maybe TRBD2 (6 bases). Germline V gene data show CDR1 as SGHTA and CDR2 as FQGNSA. Trimming removed 3 bases at V and 4 bases at J, with 13 bases between. The CDR3 loop spans 14 amino acids. Combining the CDR3 with reference TRBV7-2 and TRBJ2-7 gives the whole variable domain GAGVSQSPSNKVTEKGKDVELRCDPISGHTALYWYRQSLGQGLEFLIYFQGNSAPDKSGLPSDRFSAERTGGSVSTLTIQRTQQEDSAVYLCASSFNWGLYEQYFGPGTRLTVT.

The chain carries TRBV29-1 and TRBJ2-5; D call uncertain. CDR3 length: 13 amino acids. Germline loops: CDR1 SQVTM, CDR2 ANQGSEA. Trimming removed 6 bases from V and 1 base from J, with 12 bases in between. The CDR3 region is CSVESPSQETQYF. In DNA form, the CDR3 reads TGCAGCGTGGAGAGTCCGAGCCAAGAGACCCAGTACTTC.

For the CDR3, the DNA is TGTGCCAGCAGACTCCCGGACAGGGAGGGAACTGAAGCTTTCTTT. It encodes CASRLPDREGTEAFF. V is TRBV28 and J is TRBJ1-1; 8 positions match TRBD1. Per the germline V gene, CDR1 is MDHEN and CDR2 is SYDVKM. The CDR3 consists of 15 residues. Trimming took 6 bases from V and 5 from J; bases not matched to a gene: 11. Full variable domain (outside the CDR3, taken from reference TRBV28 and TRBJ1-1): DVKVTQSSRYLVKRTGEKVFLECVQDMDHENMFWYRQDPGLGLRLIYFSYDVKMKEKGDIPEGYSVSREKKERFSLILESASTNQTSMYLCASRLPDREGTEAFFGQGTRLTVV.

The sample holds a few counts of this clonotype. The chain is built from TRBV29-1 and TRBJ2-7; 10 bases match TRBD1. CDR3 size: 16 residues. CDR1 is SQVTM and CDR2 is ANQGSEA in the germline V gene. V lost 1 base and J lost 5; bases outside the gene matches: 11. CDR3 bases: TGCAGCGTTGAAGGGGGGGGGCGGGACAGGGGTAACGAGCAGTACTTC. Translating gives CSVEGGGRDRGNEQYF.

The CDR3 DNA is TGTGCCAGCAGCGGCAGACAGGGAGGTCCCCGCGAAGATACGCAGTATTTT. It translates to CASSGRQGGPREDTQYF. This chain connects TRBV7-8 to TRBJ2-3; TRBD1 might be the D (7 bases). Germline assignment: CDR1 SGHVS and CDR2 FQNEAQ. The CDR3 spans 17 residues. V was clipped by 5 bases and J by 5 bases, with 23 bases between them.